The rows below give T cell receptor beta chains drawn from one sample of a study of OX40 agonist ivuxolimab in advanced cancers. Sequenced by immunoSEQ multiplex PCR; TCRdb stores in-frame clones only, minus some. The sample consists of some 78,000 clones, 86% of them appearing once. Sequencing used CD4+ or CD8+ T cells sorted from blood, obtained in a trial of the OX40 agonist ivuxolimab. All receptors derive from an adult with an advanced solid tumor such as melanoma, head and neck, liver or kidney cancer. Each CDR3 is given with its conserved first and last residue. The D gene is left open where the match is weak. Some rows have no size entry. The others give once, few or many, or a class for an expanded clone.

j_gene: TRBJ1-5; abundance: once; v_gene: TRBV19; d_gene: .; CDR3aa: CASSRTEGYSNQPQHF; CDR3nt: TGTGCCAGTAGCCGGACCGAGGGTTACAGCAATCAGCCCCAGCATTTT
j_gene: TRBJ2-2; abundance: .; v_gene: TRBV5-1; d_gene: TRBD2; CDR3aa: CASSSSGGPNTGELFF; CDR3nt: TGCGCCAGCAGCTCCAGCGGGGGCCCGAACACCGGGGAGCTGTTTTTT
j_gene: TRBJ1-5; abundance: .; v_gene: TRBV19; d_gene: TRBD1; CDR3aa: CASSTGQGNQPQHF; CDR3nt: TGTGCCAGTAGTACGGGACAGGGCAATCAGCCCCAGCATTTT
j_gene: TRBJ2-1; abundance: .; v_gene: TRBV7-8; d_gene: TRBD2; CDR3aa: CASSLLGLGGEQFF; CDR3nt: TGTGCCAGCAGCTTACTGGGACTAGGGGGGGAGCAGTTCTTC
j_gene: TRBJ2-2; abundance: .; v_gene: TRBV5-6; d_gene: .; CDR3aa: CASSLATWVTGELFF; CDR3nt: TGTGCCAGCAGCTTGGCCACTTGGGTCACCGGGGAGCTGTTTTTT
j_gene: TRBJ1-3; abundance: .; v_gene: TRBV16; d_gene: .; CDR3aa: CASSQRQPPKNTIYF; CDR3nt: TGTGCCAGCAGCCAACGGCAGCCGCCGAAGAACACCATATATTTT
j_gene: TRBJ2-7; abundance: once; v_gene: TRBV19; d_gene: .; CDR3aa: CASTKSGGKQYF; CDR3nt: TGTGCCAGTACTAAATCCGGGGGCAAGCAGTACTTC
j_gene: TRBJ1-1; abundance: .; v_gene: TRBV10-3; d_gene: TRBD1; CDR3aa: CAISEPWTGKGGMNTEAFF; CDR3nt: TGTGCCATCAGTGAGCCTTGGACAGGGAAGGGGGGCATGAACACTGAAGCTTTCTTT
j_gene: TRBJ2-4; abundance: .; v_gene: TRBV4-3; d_gene: TRBD1; CDR3aa: CASSQAWTGTPNIQYF; CDR3nt: TGCGCCAGCAGCCAAGCTTGGACAGGGACGCCAAACATTCAGTACTTC
j_gene: TRBJ1-6; abundance: .; v_gene: TRBV27; d_gene: .; CDR3aa: CASGRLRDGYGALHF; CDR3nt: TGTGCCAGCGGAAGACTGAGGGATGGGTATGGGGCCCTCCACTTT
j_gene: TRBJ2-7; abundance: .; v_gene: TRBV6-5; d_gene: TRBD2; CDR3aa: CASSLLAGASYEQYF; CDR3nt: TGTGCCAGCAGCCTACTAGCGGGAGCTTCCTACGAGCAGTACTTC
j_gene: TRBJ2-5; abundance: .; v_gene: TRBV7-6; d_gene: TRBD1; CDR3aa: CASSSTAGGTRDRGRETQYF; CDR3nt: TGTGCCAGCAGCTCTACCGCTGGGGGTACTCGAGACAGGGGGCGGGAGACCCAGTACTTC
j_gene: TRBJ1-2; abundance: .; v_gene: TRBV7-2; d_gene: .; CDR3aa: CASSLAGWGGFGYTF; CDR3nt: TGTGCCAGCAGCTTAGCGGGGTGGGGAGGGTTTGGCTACACCTTC
j_gene: TRBJ2-7; abundance: .; v_gene: TRBV27; d_gene: .; CDR3aa: CASRERGTYEQYF; CDR3nt: TGTGCCAGCAGGGAGAGGGGGACCTACGAGCAGTACTTC
j_gene: TRBJ2-1; abundance: .; v_gene: TRBV4-3; d_gene: .; CDR3aa: CASSQGVGLSFYNEQFF; CDR3nt: TGCGCCAGCAGCCAAGGAGTAGGGCTATCCTTCTACAATGAGCAGTTCTTC
j_gene: TRBJ2-1; abundance: .; v_gene: TRBV2; d_gene: .; CDR3aa: CASGLQGGSYNEQFF; CDR3nt: TGTGCCAGCGGACTACAGGGTGGGTCCTACAATGAGCAGTTCTTC
j_gene: TRBJ1-2; abundance: .; v_gene: TRBV27; d_gene: TRBD1; CDR3aa: CASSSVGGDSYGYTF; CDR3nt: TGTGCCAGCAGTTCCGTCGGAGGGGACAGCTATGGCTACACCTTC
j_gene: TRBJ2-5; abundance: .; v_gene: TRBV6-6; d_gene: .; CDR3aa: CASSYSETQYF; CDR3nt: TGTGCCAGCAGTTACTCGGAGACCCAGTACTTC
j_gene: TRBJ1-1; abundance: .; v_gene: TRBV18; d_gene: .; CDR3aa: CASSQTDNTEAFF; CDR3nt: TGTGCCAGCTCACAGACGGACAACACTGAAGCTTTCTTT
j_gene: TRBJ2-1; abundance: few; v_gene: TRBV27; d_gene: TRBD2; CDR3aa: CASSLGLAGAPFF; CDR3nt: TGTGCCAGCAGTCTGGGACTAGCGGGGGCCCCGTTCTTC
j_gene: TRBJ2-7; abundance: .; v_gene: TRBV19; d_gene: TRBD1; CDR3aa: CATSFRGTGGSSYEQYF; CDR3nt: TGTGCCACATCATTTAGGGGAACAGGGGGTAGTAGTTACGAGCAGTACTTC
j_gene: TRBJ2-7; abundance: .; v_gene: TRBV5-1; d_gene: .; CDR3aa: CASRVGNLGQDEQYF; CDR3nt: TGCGCCAGCAGAGTGGGTAACCTAGGGCAGGACGAGCAGTACTTC
j_gene: TRBJ1-4; abundance: once; v_gene: TRBV4-1; d_gene: .; CDR3aa: CASSQEGTVGNEKLFF; CDR3nt: TGCGCCAGCAGCCAAGAAGGGACGGTGGGAAATGAAAAACTGTTTTTT
j_gene: TRBJ1-1; abundance: .; v_gene: TRBV7-8; d_gene: TRBD1; CDR3aa: CASSPRTGRMNTEAFF; CDR3nt: TGTGCCAGCAGCCCCCGGACAGGGAGGATGAACACTGAAGCTTTCTTT
j_gene: TRBJ1-3; abundance: .; v_gene: TRBV19; d_gene: .; CDR3aa: CASSTGNGNTIYF; CDR3nt: TGTGCCAGTAGTACGGGGAATGGAAACACCATATATTTT
j_gene: TRBJ1-1; abundance: .; v_gene: TRBV2; d_gene: TRBD1; CDR3aa: CASSLQGTEAFF; CDR3nt: TGTGCCAGCAGTTTACAGGGGACTGAAGCTTTCTTT
j_gene: TRBJ2-7; abundance: .; v_gene: TRBV5-1; d_gene: TRBD1; CDR3aa: CASSKTGGTSYEQYF; CDR3nt: TGCGCCAGCAGCAAGACAGGGGGTACCTCCTACGAGCAGTACTTC
j_gene: TRBJ1-6; abundance: .; v_gene: TRBV5-5; d_gene: TRBD1; CDR3aa: CASSLGQGALSPLHF; CDR3nt: TGTGCCAGCAGCTTGGGCCAGGGGGCTCTTTCACCCCTCCACTTT
j_gene: TRBJ2-5; abundance: .; v_gene: TRBV6-5; d_gene: .; CDR3aa: CASSRGYGETQYF; CDR3nt: TGTGCCAGCAGCCGGGGGTATGGGGAGACCCAGTACTTC
j_gene: TRBJ2-3; abundance: .; v_gene: TRBV2; d_gene: TRBD2; CDR3aa: CASSLGLAGVRDTQYF; CDR3nt: TGTGCCAGCAGTTTAGGACTAGCGGGCGTCCGGGATACGCAGTATTTT
j_gene: TRBJ2-7; abundance: .; v_gene: TRBV28; d_gene: .; CDR3aa: CASSLSGVREQYF; CDR3nt: TGTGCCAGCAGTTTATCAGGGGTGCGTGAGCAGTACTTC
j_gene: TRBJ1-2; abundance: .; v_gene: TRBV5-1; d_gene: .; CDR3aa: CASSPDRANYGYTF; CDR3nt: TGCGCCAGCAGCCCGGACCGAGCTAACTATGGCTACACCTTC
j_gene: TRBJ2-1; abundance: .; v_gene: TRBV6-1; d_gene: .; CDR3aa: CASSGPSRWFF; CDR3nt: TGTGCCAGCAGTGGCCCATCAAGGTGGTTCTTC
j_gene: TRBJ1-1; abundance: .; v_gene: TRBV7-9; d_gene: .; CDR3aa: CASNPGSTEAFF; CDR3nt: TGTGCCAGCAACCCAGGGAGCACTGAAGCTTTCTTT
j_gene: TRBJ2-1; abundance: few; v_gene: TRBV4-2; d_gene: TRBD2; CDR3aa: CASMGLAGDEQFF; CDR3nt: TGTGCCAGCATGGGGCTAGCGGGAGATGAGCAGTTCTTC
j_gene: TRBJ2-3; abundance: .; v_gene: TRBV6-1; d_gene: .; CDR3aa: CASSEWSERPDTQYF; CDR3nt: TGTGCCAGCAGTGAATGGAGCGAACGGCCAGATACGCAGTATTTT
j_gene: TRBJ1-2; abundance: .; v_gene: TRBV2; d_gene: TRBD1; CDR3aa: CASRIGQGVSYDGYTF; CDR3nt: TGTGCCAGCAGGATCGGACAGGGGGTATCCTACGATGGCTACACCTTC
j_gene: TRBJ1-3; abundance: .; v_gene: TRBV14; d_gene: .; CDR3aa: CASSPLSISGNTIYF; CDR3nt: TGTGCCAGCAGCCCCCTCTCGATCTCTGGAAACACCATATATTTT
j_gene: TRBJ2-5; abundance: .; v_gene: TRBV7-6; d_gene: .; CDR3aa: CASSTGFQETQYF; CDR3nt: TGTGCCAGCAGCACAGGGTTTCAAGAGACCCAGTACTTC
j_gene: TRBJ2-1; abundance: .; v_gene: TRBV5-1; d_gene: .; CDR3aa: CASSRGSSYNEQFF; CDR3nt: TGCGCCAGCAGTCGGGGGAGCTCCTACAATGAGCAGTTCTTC
j_gene: TRBJ2-2; abundance: .; v_gene: TRBV9; d_gene: .; CDR3aa: CASSVGGTGELFF; CDR3nt: TGTGCCAGCAGCGTAGGCGGGACCGGGGAGCTGTTTTTT
j_gene: TRBJ1-3; abundance: .; v_gene: TRBV7-2; d_gene: .; CDR3aa: CASSLFGAGNTIYF; CDR3nt: TGTGCCAGCAGCTTATTCGGCGCCGGAAACACCATATATTTT
j_gene: TRBJ1-3; abundance: .; v_gene: TRBV5-1; d_gene: .; CDR3aa: CASSLDRPSGNTIYF; CDR3nt: TGCGCCAGCAGCCTGGACCGGCCCTCTGGAAACACCATATATTTT
j_gene: TRBJ1-5; abundance: once; v_gene: TRBV4-1; d_gene: TRBD1; CDR3aa: CASSQEGQGRRTQPQHF; CDR3nt: TGCGCCAGCAGCCAAGAAGGACAGGGGCGGCGGACTCAGCCCCAGCATTTT
j_gene: TRBJ2-7; abundance: .; v_gene: TRBV7-9; d_gene: TRBD2; CDR3aa: CASSPPGLAGPSSYEQYF; CDR3nt: TGTGCCAGCAGCCCTCCGGGACTAGCGGGACCGAGCTCCTACGAGCAGTACTTC
j_gene: TRBJ1-2; abundance: few; v_gene: TRBV5-6; d_gene: .; CDR3aa: CASSRGTTNYGYTF; CDR3nt: TGTGCCAGCAGCCGCGGGACGACTAACTATGGCTACACCTTC